This T cell receptor (beta chain) was retrieved from a study of cytomegalovirus exposure and HLA in healthy donors. Findings of the study overall: Association with HLA alleles at 0.05 false discovery rate was found for 16,951 TCR beta sequences in a later analysis. A later analysis linked a missense DCLRE1C variant to TCR beta V- and J-gene trimming.

The primer mix had 60 Vbeta and 13 Jbeta primers. Assay used: immunoSEQ multiplex PCR; TCRdb lists only in-frame clones, some missing. The data hold approximately 160,000 clones, with 80% observed a single time. Points on this clone: Its antigen is undetermined.

This CDR3 contains 12 residues. Per the germline V gene, CDR1 is MNHEY and CDR2 is SVGAGI. The germline V and J ends were trimmed by 3 bases and 14 bases, with 11 bases remaining between them. This clonotype originated in a young man in good health and CMV-seropositive. Sequences were obtained from PBMCs. The chain combines TRBV6-5 with TRBJ1-6; D is undetermined. The CDR3 bases are TGTGCCAGCAGTTATCGGGGATCTGCCCTCCACTTT. Protein: CASSYRGSALHF.